The source of this T cell receptor (beta chain) is a study of naive and memory T cell subsets. CD4 T cells were positively selected, then CD8 T cells from the CD4-negative fraction. Study results and limitations: In CD4 and CD8 cells, diversity dropped from naive through EMRA.

Points on this clonotype: Its target is not known.

An equimolar mix of two oligonucleotides served as the beta constant-region primer for TRBC1 and TRBC2. A 12-nucleotide UMI and the SP2 primer were added to the cDNA 3' end by oligonucleotide ligation. Nested alpha and beta constant-region primers with the SP2 primer drove four PCR rounds on ligated cDNA. TCRdb ran MiXCR on the UMI-ligation and nested PCR reads and lists one entry per CDR3 protein. The table lists 120,000 to 150,000 distinct CDR3 sequences, 17% of them singletons. Germline V gene data show CDR1 as SEHNR and CDR2 as FQNEAQ (reference sequence). V was shortened by 5 bases and J by 1 base, with 8 bases between the two germline ends. The CDR3 has 14 amino acids.

The source of this sequence is a human donor in good health. The sample comprised naive CD4+ T cells from blood. V is TRBV7-9 and J is TRBJ1-4; weak D call: TRBD1 (6 bases). The CDR3 is CASSQDRTNEKLFF. Here the CDR3 DNA reads TGTGCCAGCAGCCAGGACAGAACTAATGAAAAACTGTTTTTT.